This is a list of T cell receptor beta chains from one sample in a study of CD8 T cells in Susac syndrome. TCRdb reprocessed the immunoSEQ multiplex PCR reads with MiXCR, giving one entry per CDR3 protein. The sample includes 100,000 to 150,000 distinct CDR3 sequences, roughly 94% of them seen just once. Material for sequencing was CD8+ T cells from PBMCs. These receptors originate from a human donor with Susac syndrome. The CDR3 runs from the conserved cysteine through the conserved F or W. The D gene is left open where the match is weak. Not all rows give a size; the values are once, few, many and, for expanded clones, a class.

NA NA TRBJ2-7 TRBV9 TGTGCCAGCAGCGTAAGCTGGGCGGGGACCTACGAGCAGTACTTC CASSVSWAGTYEQYF
NA few TRBJ2-1 TRBV7-9 TGTGCCAGCAGCCCGGCGGGGAGCTCCTACAATGAGCAGTTCTTC CASSPAGSSYNEQFF
NA once TRBJ2-5 TRBV7-8 TGTGCCAGCAGCTTAGAGTCAAGGGAGACCCAGTACTTC CASSLESRETQYF
NA NA TRBJ2-1 TRBV6-4 TGTGCCAGCAGTGAATCTGGGGCATCCTACAATGAGCAGTTCTTC CASSESGASYNEQFF
NA NA TRBJ2-7 TRBV25-1 TGTGCCAGCAGTGGTTGGGGGAAGGGGTACGAGCAGTACTTC CASSGWGKGYEQYF
NA once TRBJ2-3 TRBV27 TGTGCCAGCAGTTTAAAGGGGGGGCCGCCTCACACAGATACGCAGTATTTT CASSLKGGPPHTDTQYF
NA NA TRBJ2-7 TRBV4-1 TGCGCCAGCAGCCAACGGGGGGCCCTTTCCTACGAGCAGTACTTC CASSQRGALSYEQYF
TRBD2 NA TRBJ2-5 TRBV7-9 TGTGCCAGCAGCCCCCCTAGCGGGGGGGAACAAGAGACCCAGTACTTC CASSPPSGGEQETQYF
NA NA TRBJ1-2 TRBV6-5 TGTGCCAGCACCGTTACCATTGGGGCGCGGGACTATGGCTACACCTTC CASTVTIGARDYGYTF
TRBD2 NA TRBJ2-7 TRBV5-1 TGCGCCAGCAGCTTGCTCCCTAGCGGGACCTACGAGCAGTACTTC CASSLLPSGTYEQYF
NA NA TRBJ1-2 TRBV20-1 TGCAGTGCTAGGCCGGGACTCCTAACCTCTAACTATGGCTACACCTTC CSARPGLLTSNYGYTF
TRBD1 NA TRBJ2-2 TRBV5-6 TGTGCCAGCAGCTCTCGGACAGGGTTGCCCGGGGAGCTGTTTTTT CASSSRTGLPGELFF
NA NA TRBJ1-1 TRBV5-1 TGCGCCAGCAGCTTTCCGGGGCCGAGGACTGAAGCTTTCTTT CASSFPGPRTEAFF
NA NA TRBJ2-5 TRBV16 TGTGCCAGCAGCGAACCGGGACTTGGGGAGACCCAGTACTTC CASSEPGLGETQYF
NA NA TRBJ1-4 TRBV27 TGTGCCAGCAGTTTCGACAGCCTAAATGAAAAACTGTTTTTT CASSFDSLNEKLFF
NA NA TRBJ2-2 TRBV15 TGTGCCACCAGGAAGAGAGGAAGGGGTACCGGGGAGCTGTTTTTT CATRKRGRGTGELFF
NA NA TRBJ1-4 TRBV12-3/TRBV12-4 TGTGCCAGCAGTGCCCGGAGCAGGGGTAATGAAAAACTGTTTTTT CASSARSRGNEKLFF
NA NA TRBJ1-2 TRBV20-1 TGCAGTGCACCGGAAGGATATGGCTACACCTTC CSAPEGYGYTF
TRBD1 NA TRBJ1-1 TRBV24-1 TGTGCCACCAGGGACAGGATGAACACTGAAGCTTTCTTT CATRDRMNTEAFF
TRBD1 NA TRBJ1-2 TRBV29-1 TGCAGCGTTCGGACAGGCTATGGCTACACCTTC CSVRTGYGYTF
NA NA TRBJ2-3 TRBV7-8 TGTGCCAGCAGCTTAGAGGGGGACTGGCCTAGCACAGATACGCAGTATTTT CASSLEGDWPSTDTQYF
NA NA TRBJ2-1 TRBV4-1 TGCGCCAGCAGCCAAGCGGGGGCCTACAATGAGCAGTTCTTC CASSQAGAYNEQFF
TRBD1 NA TRBJ2-5 TRBV12-3/TRBV12-4 TGTGCCAGCAGTTCCCTCCCCGGGACAGGGCTAACCTCCCAAGAGACCCAGTACTTC CASSSLPGTGLTSQETQYF
TRBD1 NA TRBJ1-5 TRBV27 TGTGCCAGCAGTTTATCGACAGGGGCCAATCAGCCCCAGCATTTT CASSLSTGANQPQHF
TRBD1 NA TRBJ1-1 TRBV12-5 TGTGCTAGTGGTTTGTGGCTTCGGACAGGGGGGATTAGGAACACTGAAGCTTTCTTT CASGLWLRTGGIRNTEAFF
TRBD1 NA TRBJ2-1 TRBV11-3 TGTGCCAGCAGCCCCCGGGACAGGTATCCGAATGAGCAGTTCTTC CASSPRDRYPNEQFF
NA NA TRBJ2-1 TRBV6-2/TRBV6-3 TGTGCCAGCAGTTATGCGGGGAGCTCCTACAATGAGCAGTTCTTC CASSYAGSSYNEQFF
NA NA TRBJ2-1 TRBV12-2 TGTGCAAGTCGCCCCTCCCAGCCTAGGGGCAATGAGCAGTTCTTC CASRPSQPRGNEQFF
NA NA TRBJ1-1 TRBV6-5 TGTGCCAGCAGTCACCGCCACTCGGACACTAAAGCTTTCTTT CASSHRHSDTKAFF
NA NA TRBJ1-2 TRBV10-3 TGTGCCATCAGTGAGGAAACAGGGCCATATGGCTACACCTTC CAISEETGPYGYTF
NA NA TRBJ2-3 TRBV4-3 TGCGCCAGCAGCCAAGACCGTGGCAGGGCGGCAGATACGCAGTATTTT CASSQDRGRAADTQYF
NA NA TRBJ2-5 TRBV9 TGTGCCAGCAGCGATTCAACGGCGGGGCGGCAAGAGACCCAGTACTTC CASSDSTAGRQETQYF
TRBD2 few TRBJ2-7 TRBV20-1 TGCAGTGCTAGAGCAATGAGCGGGGCAAAAACCTACGAGCAGTACTTC CSARAMSGAKTYEQYF
NA NA TRBJ1-2 TRBV15 TGTGCCACCGCCGATGGCCTAACAGCCTATGGCTACACCTTC CATADGLTAYGYTF
NA NA TRBJ1-2 TRBV7-9 TGTGCCAGCAGCGAATACCGGGACATGAACTATGGCTACACCTTC CASSEYRDMNYGYTF
TRBD1 once TRBJ2-7 TRBV12-3/TRBV12-4 TGTGCCAGCAGTGAGCCGGGACAGCAACTCTCCGAGCAGTACTTC CASSEPGQQLSEQYF
NA NA TRBJ1-5 TRBV27 TGTGCCAGCAGTTCCCGGCGATCGGGGGATCAGCCCCAGCATTTT CASSSRRSGDQPQHF
NA NA TRBJ2-2 TRBV28 TGTGCCAGCAGTTTACTAGGTACCGGGGAGCTGTTTTTT CASSLLGTGELFF
NA once TRBJ1-1 TRBV4-1 TGCGCCAGCAGCCAAGTCGACAGCACTGAAGCTTTCTTT CASSQVDSTEAFF
NA NA TRBJ2-7 TRBV11-2 TGTGCCAGCAGCTTATTCGAGGCAGCAGCCTACGAGCAGTACTTC CASSLFEAAAYEQYF
TRBD1 NA TRBJ1-2 TRBV6-5 TGTGCCAGCAGTTACTCAGGGGGCGAAGGCTACACCTTC CASSYSGGEGYTF
TRBD1 NA TRBJ1-1 TRBV20-1 TGCAGTGCTGGTCAGGGGGCGAGCACTGAAGCTTTCTTT CSAGQGASTEAFF
NA NA TRBJ1-1 TRBV5-1 TGCGCCAGCAGCTTGGCCGGGGGCTCTGAAGCTTTCTTT CASSLAGGSEAFF
TRBD2 NA TRBJ2-1 TRBV11-2 TGTGCCAGCAGCTTAGAGGGGCCAGGGACTAGCGGGCATGCGGACAATGAGCAGTTCTTC CASSLEGPGTSGHADNEQFF
TRBD1 NA TRBJ1-1 TRBV30 TGTGCCTGGAGTGGCAGGGGGAGGACTGAAGCTTTCTTT CAWSGRGRTEAFF
TRBD1 NA TRBJ2-3 TRBV30 TGTGCCTGGGGACAGGGCACAGATACGCAGTATTTT CAWGQGTDTQYF
TRBD2 NA TRBJ2-1 TRBV12-3/TRBV12-4 TGTGCCAGCAGTTCTCCGGGACTAGCTACGTTCGGTGAGCAGTTCTTC CASSSPGLATFGEQFF
NA NA TRBJ2-7 TRBV6-6 TGTGCCAGCAGCATCAGGATTCACGAGCAGTACTTC CASSIRIHEQYF
NA NA TRBJ1-2 TRBV10-3 TGTGCCATCAGTGAGTCGGCAGGGGCCCAACATGGCTACACCTTC CAISESAGAQHGYTF
TRBD2 NA TRBJ2-2 TRBV4-2 TGTGCCAGCAGCCCCAGCGGGGGTGGGAACACCGGGGAGCTGTTTTTT CASSPSGGGNTGELFF
NA NA TRBJ1-2 TRBV13 TGTGCCAGCAGCCCCTACTGGGGGGAGAAGGGCTACACCTTC CASSPYWGEKGYTF
NA NA TRBJ1-5 TRBV9 TGTGCCAGCAGCGCCGGTTGGGGATACAATCAGCCCCAGCATTTT CASSAGWGYNQPQHF
TRBD2 once TRBJ2-2 TRBV4-1 TGCGCCAGCAGCCGACTAGCGGGGGGGGCCGCGGCCACCGGGGAGCTGTTTTTT CASSRLAGGAAATGELFF
NA NA TRBJ1-6 TRBV27 TGTGCCAGCAGTTTAGACAGGTCGCCCCTCCACTTT CASSLDRSPLHF
NA once TRBJ2-1 TRBV7-9 TGTGCCGGGACGGACGAAAGCTCCTACAATGAGCAGTTCTTC CAGTDESSYNEQFF
TRBD1 NA TRBJ1-3 TRBV7-9 TGTGCCAGCAGCTTGGGACAGGGAGGAAACACCATATATTTT CASSLGQGGNTIYF
NA once TRBJ1-1 TRBV5-1 TGCGCCAGCAGCTTGGCAGGTCCTGAAGCTTTCTTT CASSLAGPEAFF
TRBD2 NA TRBJ2-3 TRBV7-2 TGTGCCAACGGTTTAGCGGGGCGGACAGATACGCAGTATTTT CANGLAGRTDTQYF
NA NA TRBJ2-3 TRBV7-9 TGTGCCAGCAGCAATCAGAGGGACACAGATACGCAGTATTTT CASSNQRDTDTQYF